This TCR gamma chain was retrieved from a study of γδ T cells in repeated Plasmodium falciparum infection. Study as a whole: Age- and gender-matched Australian children served as comparison for malaria-exposed Malian children. Each infection was followed by sampling at 21 days, plus baseline and some pre-infection draws. Broader study findings: Malian donors came from one small rural village, predominantly one ethnic group.

This CDR3 comprises 18 residues. Germline-derived CDR1 and CDR2 are GITISATS and ISYDGTV (reference sequence). TCRdb reprocessed the multiplex PCR reads through CATT. The sample carries about 30,000 gamma-chain clones, more than 1.4% recorded once. Bulk repertoires came from Vgamma9/Vdelta2+ or Vdelta2-negative gammadelta T cells flow-sorted from PBMC. This clone was counted ten times or more. The target antigen is unknown. The TCRdb protein, from a much larger clone, departs from this DNA's translation at residue 11, likely by read error; the protein shown derives from the DNA. This clonotype originated in a pool of human donors (malaria-infected and uninfected, not separated). The chain links TRGV9 to TRGJP. Material for sequencing was gamma-delta T cells from blood. CDR3 in amino acids: CALWQVSRQESGKKIKVF. CDR3 coding DNA: TGTGCCTTGTGGCAGGTGAGCCGGCAAGAGTCGGGCAAAAAAATCAAGGTATTT.